The table lists the clone carrying this T cell receptor beta chain with a count of one. Germline V CDR1 and CDR2: SGHTS, YDEGEE. CDR3 size: 15 residues. The germline V and J ends were trimmed by 1 base and 4 bases, with 12 bases remaining between them. This specimen comes from a study of blood T cell repertoires in COVID-19. About the research overall: The United States, Italy and Spain were the sources of the acute and convalescent COVID-19 samples.

In the original analysis: From reference gene primer amplification, estimates of nucleated cell counts were derived. Assay: immunoSEQ multiplex PCR; the TCRdb copy retains only in-frame clones and omits some. From that table come the V and J calls and clone size; the DNA was used to work out D and trimming. The table lists under 150,000 clones, around 85% of them singletons. This receptor was obtained from a man aged 50 to 60 with acute or convalescent COVID-19. The sequenced sample consisted of peripheral blood. The chain links TRBV5-8 to TRBJ1-5; D is unresolved. The DNA for the CDR3 is TGTGCCAGCAGCTTGTTGTCCGGGTTGAATCAGCCCCAGCATTTT. It encodes CASSLLSGLNQPQHF.